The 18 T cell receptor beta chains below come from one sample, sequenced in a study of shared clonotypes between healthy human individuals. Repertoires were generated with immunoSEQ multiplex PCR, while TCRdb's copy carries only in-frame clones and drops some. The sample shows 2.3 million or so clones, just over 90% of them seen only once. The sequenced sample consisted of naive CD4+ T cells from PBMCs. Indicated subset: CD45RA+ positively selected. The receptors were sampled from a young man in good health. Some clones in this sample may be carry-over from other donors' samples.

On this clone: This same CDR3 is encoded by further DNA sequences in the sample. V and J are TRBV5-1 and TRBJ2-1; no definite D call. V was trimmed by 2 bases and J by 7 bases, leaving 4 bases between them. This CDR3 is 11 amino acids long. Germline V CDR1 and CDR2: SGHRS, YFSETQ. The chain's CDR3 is CASSLDNEQFF. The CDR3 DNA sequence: TGCGCCAGCAGCTTAGATAATGAGCAGTTCTTC.

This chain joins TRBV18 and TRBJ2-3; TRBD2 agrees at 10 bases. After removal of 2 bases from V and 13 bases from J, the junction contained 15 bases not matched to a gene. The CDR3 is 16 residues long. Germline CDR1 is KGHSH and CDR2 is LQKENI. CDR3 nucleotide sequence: TGTGCCAGCTCACCAAAGGGGCTAGCGGGAGTTCTGGTGGAGTATTTT. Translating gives CASSPKGLAGVLVEYF. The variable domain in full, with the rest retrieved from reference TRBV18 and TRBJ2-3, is NAGVMQNPRHLVRRRGQEARLRCSPMKGHSHVYWYRQLPEEGLKFMVYLQKENIIDESGMPKERFSAEFPKEGPSILRIQQVVRGDSAAYFCASSPKGLAGVLVEYFGPGTRLTVL.

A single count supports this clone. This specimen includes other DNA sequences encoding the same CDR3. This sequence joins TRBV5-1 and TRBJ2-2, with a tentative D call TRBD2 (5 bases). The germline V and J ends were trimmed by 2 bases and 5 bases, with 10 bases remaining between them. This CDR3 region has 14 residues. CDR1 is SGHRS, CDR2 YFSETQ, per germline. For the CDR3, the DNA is TGCGCCAGCAGCTTAGAGGGATCGACCGGGGAGCTGTTTTTT. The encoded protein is CASSLEGSTGELFF.

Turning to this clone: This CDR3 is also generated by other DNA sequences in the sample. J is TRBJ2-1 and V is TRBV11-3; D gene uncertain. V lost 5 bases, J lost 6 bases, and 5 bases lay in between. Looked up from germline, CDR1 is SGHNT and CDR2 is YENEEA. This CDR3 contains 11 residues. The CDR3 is CASSLRNEQFF. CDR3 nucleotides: TGTGCCAGCAGCCTACGCAATGAGCAGTTCTTC.

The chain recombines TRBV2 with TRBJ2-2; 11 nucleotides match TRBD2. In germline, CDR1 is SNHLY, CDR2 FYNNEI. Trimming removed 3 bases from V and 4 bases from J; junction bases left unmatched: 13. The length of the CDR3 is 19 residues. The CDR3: CASSDVRLAGPSSTGELFF. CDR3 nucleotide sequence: TGTGCCAGCAGTGATGTACGACTAGCGGGACCAAGTAGCACCGGGGAGCTGTTTTTT.

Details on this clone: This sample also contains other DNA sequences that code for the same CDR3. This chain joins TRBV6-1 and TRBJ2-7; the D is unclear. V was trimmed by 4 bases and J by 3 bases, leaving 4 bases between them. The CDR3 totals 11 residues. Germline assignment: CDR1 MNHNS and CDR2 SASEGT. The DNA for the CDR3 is TGTGCCAGCAGTGGTTACTACGAGCAGTACTTC. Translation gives CASSGYYEQYF.

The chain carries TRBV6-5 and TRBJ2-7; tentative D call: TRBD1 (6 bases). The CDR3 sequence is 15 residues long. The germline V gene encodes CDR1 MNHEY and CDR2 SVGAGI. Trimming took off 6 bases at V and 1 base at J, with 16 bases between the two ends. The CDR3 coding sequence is TGTGCCAGCAGCCTCCCAGGGGCACGATCCTACGAGCAGTACTTC. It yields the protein CASSLPGARSYEQYF.

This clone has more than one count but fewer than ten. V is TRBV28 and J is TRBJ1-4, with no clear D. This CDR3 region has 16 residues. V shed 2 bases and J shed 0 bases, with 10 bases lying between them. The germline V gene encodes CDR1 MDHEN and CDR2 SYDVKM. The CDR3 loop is CASSLEGVATNEKLFF. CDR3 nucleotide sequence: TGTGCCAGCAGTTTAGAGGGAGTGGCAACTAATGAAAAACTGTTTTTT.

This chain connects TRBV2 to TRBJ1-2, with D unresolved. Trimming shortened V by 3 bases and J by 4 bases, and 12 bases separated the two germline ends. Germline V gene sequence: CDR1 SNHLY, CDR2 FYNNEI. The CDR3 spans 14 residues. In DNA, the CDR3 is TGTGCCAGCAGTGACGGCCCCAGCTTCTATGGCTACACCTTC. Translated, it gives CASSDGPSFYGYTF.

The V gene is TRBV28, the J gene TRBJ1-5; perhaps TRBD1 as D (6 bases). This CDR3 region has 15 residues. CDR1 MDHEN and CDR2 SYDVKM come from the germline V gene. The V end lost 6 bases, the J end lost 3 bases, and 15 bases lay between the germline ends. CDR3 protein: CASSREPGANQPQHF. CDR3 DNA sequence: TGTGCCAGCAGCCGTGAGCCGGGGGCCAATCAGCCCCAGCATTTT.

CDR3 residues: CASSLDSGRASEQFF. CDR3 bases: TGTGCCAGCAGCTTAGATAGCGGGAGGGCCAGTGAGCAGTTCTTC. The genes are TRBV7-7 and TRBJ2-1; 11 bases line up with TRBD2. Germline V CDR1 and CDR2: SSHAT, FNYEAQ (reference sequence). The CDR3 runs 15 residues. Losses at the gene ends were 1 base for V and 9 bases for J; bases not matched to a gene: 5.

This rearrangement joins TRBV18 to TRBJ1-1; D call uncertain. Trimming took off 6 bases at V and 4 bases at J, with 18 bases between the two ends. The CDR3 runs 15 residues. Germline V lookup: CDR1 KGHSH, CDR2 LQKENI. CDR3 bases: TGTGCCAGCTCTAAGGACTCCGGGTCGGGCACTGAAGCTTTCTTT. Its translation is CASSKDSGSGTEAFF.

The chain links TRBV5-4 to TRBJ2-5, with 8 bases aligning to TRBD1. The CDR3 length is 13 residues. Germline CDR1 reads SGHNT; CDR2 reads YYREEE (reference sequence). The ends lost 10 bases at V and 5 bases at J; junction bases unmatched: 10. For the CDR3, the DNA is TGTGCCCTGGGGGCAGGGGGCGGTGAGACCCAGTACTTC. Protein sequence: CALGAGGGETQYF. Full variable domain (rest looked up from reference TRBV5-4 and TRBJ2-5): ETGVTQSPTHLIKTRGQQVTLRCSSQSGHNTVSWYQQALGQGPQFIFQYYREEENGRGNFPPRFSGLQFPNYSSELNVNALELDDSALYLCALGAGGGETQYFGPGTRLLVL.

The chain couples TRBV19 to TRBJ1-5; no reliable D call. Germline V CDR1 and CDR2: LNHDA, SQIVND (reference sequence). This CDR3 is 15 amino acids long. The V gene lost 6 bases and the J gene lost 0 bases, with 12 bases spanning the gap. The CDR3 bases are TGTGCCAGTAGACGAGCACACGATAGCAATCAGCCCCAGCATTTT. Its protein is CASRRAHDSNQPQHF. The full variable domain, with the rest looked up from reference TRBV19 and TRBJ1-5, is DGGITQSPKYLFRKEGQNVTLSCEQNLNHDAMYWYRQDPGQGLRLIYYSQIVNDFQKGDIAEGYSVSREKKESFPLTVTSAQKNPTAFYLCASRRAHDSNQPQHFGDGTRLSIL.

CDR3 protein: CASSQETGRKEKLFF. As DNA, the CDR3 is TGTGCCAGCAGCCAAGAGACTGGAAGAAAAGAAAAACTGTTTTTT. The chain recombines TRBV5-4 with TRBJ1-4; D gene unclear. Germline V gene lookup returns CDR1 SGHNT and CDR2 YYREEE (reference sequence). Trimming removed 4 bases at V and 8 bases at J, with 18 bases between. The CDR3 length is 15 residues.

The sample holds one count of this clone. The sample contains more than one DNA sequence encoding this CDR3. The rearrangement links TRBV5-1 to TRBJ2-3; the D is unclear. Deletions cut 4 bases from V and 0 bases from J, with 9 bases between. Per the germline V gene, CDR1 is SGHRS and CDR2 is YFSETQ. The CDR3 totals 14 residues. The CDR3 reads CASSPATSTDTQYF. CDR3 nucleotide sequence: TGCGCCAGCAGCCCCGCCACTAGCACAGATACGCAGTATTTT.

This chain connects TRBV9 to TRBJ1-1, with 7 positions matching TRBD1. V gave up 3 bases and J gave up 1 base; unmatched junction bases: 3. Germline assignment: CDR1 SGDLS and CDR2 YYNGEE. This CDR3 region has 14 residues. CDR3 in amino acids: CASSATGRNTEAFF. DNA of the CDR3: TGTGCCAGCAGCGCGACAGGGAGGAACACTGAAGCTTTCTTT.

This CDR3 is CASSGDSGRRSYEQYF. CDR3 DNA: TGTGCCAGCAGTGGTGATAGCGGGAGAAGGTCCTACGAGCAGTACTTC. The chain recombines TRBV2 with TRBJ2-7; TRBD2 matches 9 bases. Per germline, CDR1 SNHLY and CDR2 FYNNEI. This CDR3 is 16 amino acids long. Losses at the gene ends were 4 bases for V and 1 base for J; bases not matched to a gene: 8.